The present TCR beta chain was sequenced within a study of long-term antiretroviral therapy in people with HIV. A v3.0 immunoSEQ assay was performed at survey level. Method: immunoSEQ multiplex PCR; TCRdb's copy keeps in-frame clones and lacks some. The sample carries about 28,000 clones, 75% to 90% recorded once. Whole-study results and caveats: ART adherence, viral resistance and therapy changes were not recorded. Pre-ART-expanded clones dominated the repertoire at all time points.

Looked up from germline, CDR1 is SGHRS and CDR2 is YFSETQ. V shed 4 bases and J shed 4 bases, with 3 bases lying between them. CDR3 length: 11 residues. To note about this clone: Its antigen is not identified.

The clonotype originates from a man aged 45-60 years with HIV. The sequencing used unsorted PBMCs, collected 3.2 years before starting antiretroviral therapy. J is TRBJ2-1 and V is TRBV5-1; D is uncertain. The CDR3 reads CASSLYNEQFF. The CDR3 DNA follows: TGCGCCAGCAGCCTTTACAATGAGCAGTTCTTC.